These 11 T cell receptor beta chains came from one sample sequenced in a study of post-analysis software for immune sequencing data. Study-wide results and caveats: TRBV5-6, TRBV5-1 and TRBV20-1 were among four or five TRBV segments more frequent in patients than controls.

Their antigen targets remain unknown. cDNA libraries of TCR beta carried unique molecular identifiers. TCRdb processed the PCR reads anew with MiXCR; each CDR3 protein has one entry. The sample has 380,000 or so distinct CDR3 sequences, around 33% seen once; the top ten hold 10% to 15%. The source material was blood. Receptors were obtained from a girl aged 10-17 years with multiple sclerosis.

This clonotype was recorded once. The CDR3, as DNA: TGTGCCAGCAGTAACGACCAGGGGAACAATCAGCCCCAGCATTTT. Encoded protein: CASSNDQGNNQPQHF. The chain recombines TRBV27 with TRBJ1-5; weak D call: TRBD1 (6 bases). The germline CDR1 and CDR2 sequences are MNHEY and SMNVEV (reference sequence). V was pared by 5 bases and J by 3 bases, with 14 bases between. The CDR3 spans 15 residues.

This clonotype was counted a few times. The chain has TRBV14 and TRBJ2-7, with D possibly being TRBD1 or TRBD2 (5 bases each). V lost 1 base and J 4 bases, leaving 8 bases between the germline ends. The CDR3 contains 13 residues. The germline CDR1 and CDR2 sequences are SGHDN and FVKESK. In nucleotides, the CDR3 is TGTGCCAGCAGCCAAGTAGGGGAGTACGAGCAGTACTTC. Translation gives CASSQVGEYEQYF.

This clonotype was seen at least ten times. The chain recombines TRBV20-1 with TRBJ2-1, with D perhaps matching TRBD1 (6 bases). The CDR3 has 13 residues. The V gene lost 8 bases and the J gene lost 3 bases, with 14 bases spanning the gap. Germline loops: CDR1 DFQATT, CDR2 SNEGSKA (reference sequence). The CDR3 here is CSTEEDSYNEQFF. The CDR3 coding sequence is TGCAGTACCGAGGAGGACAGCTACAATGAGCAGTTCTTC.

This clonotype was seen ten or more times. This sequence joins TRBV12-3 or TRBV12-4 and TRBJ2-5; D is perhaps TRBD1 (5 bases). This CDR3 has 14 amino acids. V lost 3 bases to trimming and J lost 5 bases, with 13 bases between them. The CDR3 bases are TGTGCCAGCAGTTTCTTTCCACAGGCGGAGACCCAGTACTTC. Translating it yields CASSFFPQAETQYF.

CDR3 nucleotide sequence: TGTGCCAGCAGCCAGATCGGGCTAGCGGGTCCTTCGGGGCAGTTCTTC. Its protein is CASSQIGLAGPSGQFF. The genes are TRBV7-2 and TRBJ2-1; TRBD2 matches 8 bases. The CDR3 is 16 amino acids. The junction had 18 bases not matched to a gene; V was cut back by 5 bases and J by 12 bases. The V gene's germline CDR1 is SGHTA and CDR2 FQGNSA.

The chain links TRBV7-9 to TRBJ1-5; TRBD1 is a possible D gene (5 bases). CDR1 and CDR2 from the germline V gene are SEHNR and FQNEAQ (reference sequence). V lost 0 bases, J lost 3 bases, and 15 bases lay in between. The CDR3 loop spans 17 amino acids. CDR3 loop: CASSLAPTGFDNQPQHF. In DNA form, the CDR3 reads TGTGCCAGCAGCTTAGCGCCTACAGGTTTCGACAATCAGCCCCAGCATTTT.

The chain recombines TRBV15 with TRBJ2-7; TRBD2 agrees at 7 bases. Trimming removed 0 bases from V and 9 bases from J; junction bases left unmatched: 2. The CDR3 is 12 residues long. Germline V CDR1 and CDR2: LNHNV, YYDKDF (reference sequence). CDR3 in DNA: TGTGCCACCAGCAGAGAGTCGGGGGGGCAGTACTTC. Its translation is CATSRESGGQYF.

This clonotype was seen more than once but under ten times. The chain employs TRBV12-3 or TRBV12-4 and TRBJ1-1, with D uncertain. The CDR3 contains 14 residues. Trimming took 3 bases from V and 4 from J, leaving 12 bases between them. CDR3: CASSFGQSSTEAFF. In DNA form, the CDR3 reads TGTGCCAGCAGTTTCGGGCAGTCCTCCACTGAAGCTTTCTTT.

The chain couples TRBV24-1 to TRBJ2-5, with TRBD1 matching 12 bases. Germline CDR1 and CDR2: KGHDR and SFDVKD. The CDR3 is 17 residues long. J lost 1 base, V lost 6 bases, and 8 bases had no gene match. CDR3 amino acids: CATSPGQGAKFQETQYF. CDR3 sequence (DNA): TGTGCCACCAGTCCGGGACAGGGGGCCAAGTTCCAAGAGACCCAGTACTTC.

This rearrangement joins TRBV7-9 to TRBJ2-7; 7 nucleotides agree with TRBD1. Germline assignment: CDR1 SEHNR and CDR2 FQNEAQ (reference sequence). The V gene end was trimmed by 5 bases and the J gene end by 10 bases; junction bases not matched to a gene: 17. The length of the CDR3 is 15 residues. CDR3 sequence: CASSLRQGPSRAQYF. CDR3 DNA sequence: TGTGCCAGCAGCCTCAGACAGGGCCCCAGCAGGGCCCAGTACTTC.

V and J are TRBV6-5 and TRBJ2-7; 9 nucleotides agree with TRBD2. This CDR3 has 14 residues. Per germline, CDR1 MNHEY and CDR2 SVGAGI. The junction had 8 bases not matched to a gene; V was cut back by 5 bases and J by 6 bases. The CDR3 nucleotides read TGTGCCAGCAGTAATCCCAGCGGGGGGACCGAGCAGTACTTC. This codes for CASSNPSGGTEQYF.